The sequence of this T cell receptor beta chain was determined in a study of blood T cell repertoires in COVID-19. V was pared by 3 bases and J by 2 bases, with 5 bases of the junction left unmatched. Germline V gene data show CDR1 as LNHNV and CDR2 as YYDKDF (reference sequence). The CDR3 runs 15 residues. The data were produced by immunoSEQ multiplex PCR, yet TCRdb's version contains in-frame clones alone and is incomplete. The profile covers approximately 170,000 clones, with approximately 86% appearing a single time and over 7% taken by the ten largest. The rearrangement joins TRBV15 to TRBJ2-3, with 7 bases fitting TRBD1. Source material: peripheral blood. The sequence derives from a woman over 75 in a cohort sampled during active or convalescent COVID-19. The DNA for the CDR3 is TGTGCCACCAGCAGTACAGGGGATTACACAGATACGCAGTATTTT. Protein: CATSSTGDYTDTQYF.